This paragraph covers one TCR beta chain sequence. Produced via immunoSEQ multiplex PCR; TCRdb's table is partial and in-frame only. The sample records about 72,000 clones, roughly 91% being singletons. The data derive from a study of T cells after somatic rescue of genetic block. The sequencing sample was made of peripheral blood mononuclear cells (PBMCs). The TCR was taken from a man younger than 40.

DNA for the CDR3: TGTGCCAGCAGCTCGGACAGTATGAGTGGCTACACCTTC. Encoded protein: CASSSDSMSGYTF. The chain recombines TRBV5-5 with TRBJ1-2, with D possibly TRBD1 on 6 matching bases. Germline CDR1 is SGHKS and CDR2 is YYEKEE (reference sequence). V was clipped by 3 bases and J by 7 bases, with 13 bases between them. CDR3 size: 13 residues.